The T cell receptor beta chain under discussion was sequenced for a study of T cells in Graves' hyperthyroidism and ophthalmopathy. Concerning this clonotype itself: Its antigen is not known.

Study results and caveats: A median about 7 months before onset, the model predicted ophthalmopathy.

Patients aged 18 to 65 had newly diagnosed hyperthyroidism lasting under 2 months. Pregnant or lactating patients were excluded, as were those with uncontrolled infection or other autoimmune disease. V was cut by 7 bases and J by 5 bases, with 6 bases left in between. The CDR3 is made up of 10 amino acids. The source material, RNA transcripts, was used to amplify TCR beta CDR3 regions. First-round RT-PCR of the TCR CDR3 relied on the HTBI primer set. A single record per CDR3 protein comes from TCRdb applying MiXCR to the multiplex PCR reads. The sample has a few hundred thousand distinct CDR3 sequences, around 25% seen once; the top ten hold 70% to 75%.

The chain links TRBV12-3 or TRBV12-4 to TRBJ2-7, with D uncertain. The sequence was obtained from a man aged 45 to 65 with Graves' hyperthyroidism. The specimen was blood. The CDR3 is CASILDEQYF. CDR3 DNA: TGTGCCAGCATCCTTGACGAGCAGTACTTC.